These 8 T cell receptor beta chains were all obtained from the same sample, sequenced in a study of blood T cell repertoires in COVID-19. Using immunoSEQ multiplex PCR, the repertoire was profiled, and TCRdb retains in-frame clones only, with some absent. The sample includes approximately 140,000 clones, about nine tenths of them seen just once. Sequences were obtained from peripheral blood. Source of these receptors: a woman aged 60-75 years with active or convalescent COVID-19.

The chain employs TRBV16 and TRBJ2-5; 13 nucleotides align to TRBD2. The germline gives CDR1 KGHSY, CDR2 FQNENV. CDR3 length equals 15 residues. Germline trimming cut 5 bases from V and 1 base from J; bases unmatched to any gene: 1. CDR3: CASSRLAGGQETQYF. Written as DNA, the CDR3 is TGTGCCAGCAGCAGACTAGCGGGGGGCCAAGAGACCCAGTACTTC.

The table lists this clone with a count of one. This sequence joins TRBV3-1 (or the pseudogene TRBV3-2) and TRBJ2-1, with 7 bases identical to TRBD2. The CDR3 extends over 13 amino acids. Germline values: CDR1 LGHDT, CDR2 YNNKEL (reference sequence). V shed 2 bases, J shed 15 bases, and the junction held 10 bases outside the gene matches. DNA for the CDR3: TGTGCCAGCAGCCAAATTTTGACTAGCAGCCTGTTCTTC. Its protein product is CASSQILTSSLFF.

J is TRBJ1-6 and V is TRBV12-3 or TRBV12-4; D not certain. V lost 5 bases to trimming and J lost 5 bases, with 7 bases between them. The CDR3 covers 13 residues. The CDR3 bases are TGTGCCAGCAGTCGGGTCAATAATTCACCCCTCCACTTT. It yields the protein CASSRVNNSPLHF.

A few counts support this clone. The chain couples TRBV6-5 to TRBJ2-7; 9 positions agree with TRBD1. The CDR3 loop spans 14 amino acids. CDR1 is MNHEY and CDR2 is SVGAGI in the germline V gene. V gave up 6 bases and J gave up 4 bases; unmatched junction bases: 7. This CDR3 reads CASRGAGTGYEQYF. CDR3 sequence (DNA): TGTGCCAGCAGAGGCGCCGGGACAGGGTACGAGCAGTACTTC.

The rearrangement links TRBV7-2 to TRBJ2-5; 7 nucleotides line up with TRBD2. The CDR3 consists of 16 residues. Germline lookup yields CDR1 SGHTA and CDR2 FQGNSA. V shed 1 base, J shed 1 base, and the junction held 6 bases outside the gene matches. CDR3 sequence: CASSLVGGRGQETQYF. In nucleotides, the CDR3 is TGTGCCAGCAGCTTAGTGGGAGGGCGGGGCCAAGAGACCCAGTACTTC. Looking up the rest from reference TRBV7-2 and TRBJ2-5 gives the full variable domain: GAGVSQSPSNKVTEKGKDVELRCDPISGHTALYWYRQSLGQGLEFLIYFQGNSAPDKSGLPSDRFSAERTGGSVSTLTIQRTQQEDSAVYLCASSLVGGRGQETQYFGPGTRLLVL.

This rearrangement joins TRBV29-1 to TRBJ2-3; 8 bases match TRBD1. The CDR3 totals 14 residues. Germline lookup yields CDR1 SQVTM and CDR2 ANQGSEA. V lost 5 bases to trimming and J lost 1 base; unmatched junction nucleotides: 5. The CDR3 DNA follows: TGCAGCGTTACAGGACAGGGCGGCACAGATACGCAGTATTTT. Amino acids: CSVTGQGGTDTQYF.

This rearrangement joins TRBV19 to TRBJ2-2; 8 positions match TRBD1. Germline trimming cut 5 bases from V and 6 bases from J; bases unmatched to any gene: 20. The CDR3 has 19 residues. The V gene's germline CDR1 is LNHDA and CDR2 SQIVND (reference sequence). CDR3 protein: CASSSRQGRPSIKAGELFF. The CDR3 DNA sequence: TGTGCCAGTAGTTCTCGACAGGGGAGACCCTCCATTAAGGCCGGGGAGCTGTTTTTT.

In DNA, the CDR3 is TGTGCCAGCAGTTTAGGCAGGGTAGCCTCTGGAAACACCATATATTTT. Protein: CASSLGRVASGNTIYF. This rearrangement joins TRBV28 to TRBJ1-3; tentatively, D is TRBD1 (5 bases). The CDR3 has 16 amino acids. CDR1 MDHEN and CDR2 SYDVKM come from the germline V gene. V gave up 2 bases and J gave up 0 bases, with 11 bases separating them.